This T cell receptor beta chain was profiled in a study of identical twins. The V end lost 0 bases, the J end lost 7 bases, and 12 bases lay between the germline ends. This CDR3 comprises 15 residues. TCRdb passed the 5' RACE reads through MiXCR, listing each CDR3 protein once. The table shows about 730,000 distinct CDR3 sequences, with less than 25% occurring only once. The sample was also linked to a second study, of T cells expressing NK-cell markers.

Sequencing input: PBMCs. The origin of this receptor is a woman younger than 30 in good health. This chain links TRBV23-1 with TRBJ1-4, with TRBD1 as a possible D gene (5 bases). TRBV23-1 is identified as an open reading frame with a role that is uncertain. The CDR3: CASSQSEGTFEKLFF. For the CDR3, the DNA is TGCGCCAGCAGTCAATCGGAGGGGACCTTTGAAAAACTGTTTTTT.